The text below deals with one T cell receptor beta chain. This sample was taken from a study of identifying expanded T cells in peripheral blood. The CDR3 is 13 amino acids. J gave up 3 bases and V 6 bases, and 1 base lay outside the gene matches. Germline V lookup: CDR1 SQVTM, CDR2 ANQGSEA. Measured with immunoSEQ multiplex PCR; TCRdb has only the in-frame clones, and not every one. The repertoire includes roughly 78,000 clones, roughly 88% of them detected once, and roughly 3% sits in the top ten. What was sequenced was blood. The clonotype originates from a person between 18 and 69 years old in good health. This chain uses TRBV29-1 with TRBJ2-3; 12 positions agree with TRBD1. DNA of the CDR3: TGCAGCGTGGGACAGGGGGCTACAGATACGCAGTATTTT. Amino acids: CSVGQGATDTQYF.